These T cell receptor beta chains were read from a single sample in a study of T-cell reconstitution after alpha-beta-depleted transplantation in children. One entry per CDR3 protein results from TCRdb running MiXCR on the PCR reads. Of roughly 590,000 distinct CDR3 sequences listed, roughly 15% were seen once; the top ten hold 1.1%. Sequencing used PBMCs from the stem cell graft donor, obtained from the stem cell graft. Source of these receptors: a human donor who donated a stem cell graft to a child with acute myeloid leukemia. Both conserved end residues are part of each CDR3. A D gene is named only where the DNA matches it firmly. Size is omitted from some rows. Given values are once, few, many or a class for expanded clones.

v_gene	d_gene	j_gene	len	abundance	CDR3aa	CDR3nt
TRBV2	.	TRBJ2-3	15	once	CTSCCGGLSTDTQYF	TGTACCAGCTGCTGTGGGGGGCTTAGCACAGATACGCAGTATTTT
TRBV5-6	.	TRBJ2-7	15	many	CASSHPGVAVYEQYF	TGTGCCAGCAGTCATCCTGGGGTAGCAGTCTACGAGCAGTACTTC
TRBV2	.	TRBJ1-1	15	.	CASTWAGDGNTEAFF	TGTGCCAGCACCTGGGCCGGGGACGGAAACACTGAAGCTTTCTTT
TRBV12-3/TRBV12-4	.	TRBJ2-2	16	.	CASSLRWVGSTGELFF	TGTGCCAGCAGTTTGAGATGGGTTGGTTCCACCGGGGAGCTGTTTTTT
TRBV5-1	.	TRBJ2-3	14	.	CASSLSTATDTQYF	TGCGCCAGCAGCTTGTCGACAGCCACAGATACGCAGTATTTT
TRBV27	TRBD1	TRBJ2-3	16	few	CASVPTRETGLSGQYF	TGTGCCAGCGTCCCCACGAGGGAGACAGGGCTCAGTGGGCAGTATTTT
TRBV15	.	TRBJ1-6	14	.	CATSTTGFGSPLHF	TGTGCCACCAGCACAACAGGGTTTGGATCACCCCTCCACTTT
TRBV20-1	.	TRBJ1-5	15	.	CSAYGGGTGNQPQHF	TGCAGTGCTTACGGGGGAGGGACGGGCAATCAGCCCCAGCATTTT
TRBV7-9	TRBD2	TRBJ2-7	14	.	CASSSATSFYEQYF	TGTGCCAGCAGCTCCGCGACTAGCTTCTACGAGCAGTACTTC
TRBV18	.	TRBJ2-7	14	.	CASSPKDWAYEQYF	TGTGCCAGCTCACCGAAGGACTGGGCCTACGAGCAGTACTTC
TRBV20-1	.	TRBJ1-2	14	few	CSATRETARYGYTF	TGCAGTGCCACCAGGGAGACAGCCCGGTATGGCTACACCTTC
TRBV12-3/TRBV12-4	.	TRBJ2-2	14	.	CASTPRATTGELFF	TGTGCCAGCACCCCGAGAGCTACAACCGGGGAGCTGTTTTTT